A selection of T cell receptor beta chains follows, all from one sample in a study of blood T cells in healthy people across ages. TCRdb redid the calling of the 5' RACE reads with MiXCR, one entry per CDR3 protein. The sample includes 850,000 to 1,000,000 distinct CDR3 sequences, roughly 50% of them seen just once. The material sequenced was blood. All receptors come from a man aged 30-40 years in good health. The CDR3 runs from the conserved cysteine through the conserved F or W. The listing skips clone size in some rows; elsewhere it reads once, few, many or a size class.

j_gene: TRBJ2-1
abundance: .
v_gene: TRBV7-9
CDR3aa: CASRAGPYNEQFF

j_gene: TRBJ2-5
abundance: .
v_gene: TRBV2
CDR3aa: CASRRDVAEQYF

j_gene: TRBJ2-1
abundance: .
v_gene: TRBV27
CDR3aa: CASSPRTSGGRIIEQFF

j_gene: TRBJ2-1
abundance: once
v_gene: TRBV4-2
CDR3aa: CASSQTGGLHHEQFF

j_gene: TRBJ2-1
abundance: .
v_gene: TRBV5-1
CDR3aa: CASSLVSSGGSSSYNEQFF

j_gene: TRBJ2-2
abundance: .
v_gene: TRBV28
CDR3aa: CASRRGPSTGELFF

j_gene: .
abundance: .
v_gene: TRBV6-5
CDR3aa: CASSFGTGKDEQYF

j_gene: TRBJ2-5
abundance: few
v_gene: TRBV27
CDR3aa: CASSLFSGGTSSQETQYF

j_gene: TRBJ2-3
abundance: .
v_gene: TRBV5-1
CDR3aa: CASRREAGGITDTQYF

j_gene: TRBJ2-1
abundance: .
v_gene: TRBV2
CDR3aa: CASRVAAQEQFF

j_gene: TRBJ2-7
abundance: few
v_gene: TRBV28
CDR3aa: CASSFRQGGSYEQYF

j_gene: TRBJ2-7
abundance: .
v_gene: TRBV5-1
CDR3aa: CASGFRDDLSYEQYF

j_gene: TRBJ2-3
abundance: once
v_gene: TRBV15
CDR3aa: CATSTGVTGFSTDTQYF

j_gene: TRBJ2-1
abundance: .
v_gene: TRBV7-9
CDR3aa: CSSIRQYNEQFF

j_gene: TRBJ2-3
abundance: once
v_gene: TRBV9
CDR3aa: CASSARPPGQGTDTQYF

j_gene: TRBJ2-2
abundance: .
v_gene: TRBV3-1
CDR3aa: CASSQDQVSGELFF

j_gene: TRBJ2-7
abundance: few
v_gene: TRBV18
CDR3aa: CASSPLQENEQYF

j_gene: TRBJ2-1
abundance: .
v_gene: TRBV6-5
CDR3aa: CASSYTGEQFF

j_gene: TRBJ1-1
abundance: .
v_gene: TRBV5-1
CDR3aa: CASNYRGGTEAFF

j_gene: TRBJ1-5
abundance: .
v_gene: TRBV4-1
CDR3aa: CASSASAELSNQPQHF

j_gene: TRBJ2-5
abundance: few
v_gene: TRBV4-2
CDR3aa: CASSSYEGAQETQYF

j_gene: TRBJ2-7
abundance: .
v_gene: TRBV13
CDR3aa: CASSSPLSGGLDEQYF

j_gene: TRBJ2-7
abundance: many
v_gene: TRBV20-1
CDR3aa: CSAEKYEQYF

j_gene: TRBJ2-3
abundance: .
v_gene: TRBV10-3
CDR3aa: CAISESRGAKDTQYF

j_gene: TRBJ2-3
abundance: many
v_gene: TRBV21-1
CDR3aa: CASSNVGDTQYF

j_gene: TRBJ2-7
abundance: .
v_gene: TRBV20-1
CDR3aa: CSARDLREIEQYF

j_gene: TRBJ1-2
abundance: .
v_gene: TRBV4-3
CDR3aa: CASSQDRQGDGYTF

j_gene: TRBJ2-3
abundance: .
v_gene: TRBV25-1
CDR3aa: CASSFQLGETDTQYF

j_gene: TRBJ2-3
abundance: .
v_gene: TRBV29-1
CDR3aa: CSVELGQSTDTQYF

j_gene: TRBJ2-1
abundance: .
v_gene: TRBV24-1
CDR3aa: CATSDPDTIFANEQFF

j_gene: TRBJ2-6
abundance: few
v_gene: TRBV20-1
CDR3aa: CSAGAGANVLTF

j_gene: TRBJ2-2
abundance: .
v_gene: TRBV18
CDR3aa: CASSPPARGDTGELFF

j_gene: TRBJ2-5
abundance: .
v_gene: TRBV29-1
CDR3aa: CSVRVQETQYF

j_gene: TRBJ2-1
abundance: .
v_gene: TRBV20-1
CDR3aa: CSARNRLAGGRYNEQFF

j_gene: .
abundance: .
v_gene: TRBV24-1
CDR3aa: CATTRPGTGFEQYF

j_gene: TRBJ2-7
abundance: .
v_gene: TRBV20-1
CDR3aa: CSARDPDRGYEQYF

j_gene: TRBJ2-7
abundance: .
v_gene: TRBV12-3/TRBV12-4
CDR3aa: CASSGTDEQYF